These 2 T cell receptor beta chains share one sample of origin, sequenced in a study of shared clonotypes between healthy human individuals (dated by TCRdb to the early 2020s). Receptors were amplified or captured by the immunoSEQ multiplex PCR assay. TCRdb carries this immuneACCESS record with in-frame sequences only. Its versions omit some clonotypes, under half of them owing to an unresolved V gene in the studies checked, with the rest unexplained. The sample table contains 2 million to 2.5 million clones; only one count was recorded for around 92% of them. The top ten hold about 0.36% of the sample. The specimen sequenced was naive CD4+ T cells from PBMCs. This sample's cell subset or site label indicates: CD45RA+ positively selected. The origin of the receptors is a man between 18 and 35 years old in good health. Some clones in this sample may be carry-over from other donors' samples.

This chain links TRBV5-6 with TRBJ1-2; 8 nucleotides agree with TRBD1. CDR3 size: 12 residues. Germline CDR1 and CDR2: SGHDT and YYEEEE. The V gene end was trimmed by 4 bases and the J gene end by 9 bases; junction bases not matched to a gene: 5. The CDR3 DNA reads as TGTGCCAGCAGCACCGGACAGGGAAGCTACACCTTC. Translating gives CASSTGQGSYTF.

The gene calls are TRBV2 and TRBJ2-5, with 7 bases matching TRBD1. The CDR3 consists of 14 residues. Per germline, CDR1 SNHLY and CDR2 FYNNEI. Trimming cost V 11 bases and J 5 bases; bases outside gene matches: 14. The CDR3 bases are TGTGCCGCAGGAAAGGGGGCCTCCAGGGAGACCCAGTACTTC. It specifies CAAGKGASRETQYF.